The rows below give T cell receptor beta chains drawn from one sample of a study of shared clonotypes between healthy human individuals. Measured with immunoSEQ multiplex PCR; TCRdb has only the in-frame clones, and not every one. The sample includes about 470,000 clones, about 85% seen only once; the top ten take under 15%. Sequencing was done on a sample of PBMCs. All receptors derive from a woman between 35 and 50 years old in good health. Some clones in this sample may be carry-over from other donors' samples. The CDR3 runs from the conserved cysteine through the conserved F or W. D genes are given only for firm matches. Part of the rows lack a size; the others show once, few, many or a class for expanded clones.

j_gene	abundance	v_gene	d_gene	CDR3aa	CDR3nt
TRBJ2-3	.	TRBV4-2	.	CASSLGSPDTDTQYF	TGTGCCAGCAGCCTAGGTAGTCCGGACACAGATACGCAGTATTTT
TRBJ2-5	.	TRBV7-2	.	CASSLGKATQETQYF	TGTGCCAGCAGCTTAGGCAAGGCAACACAAGAGACCCAGTACTTC
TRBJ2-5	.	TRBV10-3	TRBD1	CAIRSGTGETQYF	TGTGCCATCAGGTCCGGGACAGGGGAGACCCAGTACTTC
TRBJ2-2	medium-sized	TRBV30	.	CAWSAQPRGGELFF	TGTGCCTGGAGTGCCCAGCCCCGGGGCGGGGAGCTGTTTTTT
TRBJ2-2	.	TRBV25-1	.	CASSEFTQGAGGELFF	TGTGCCAGCAGTGAATTTACGCAGGGAGCGGGCGGGGAGCTGTTTTTT
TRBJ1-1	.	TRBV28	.	CASSLSRTGTYTEAFF	TGTGCCAGCAGTTTATCGAGAACCGGGACATACACTGAAGCTTTCTTT
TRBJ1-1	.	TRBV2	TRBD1	CASSTSGGTEAFF	TGTGCCAGCAGTACATCAGGGGGCACTGAAGCTTTCTTT
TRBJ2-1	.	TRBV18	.	CASSGASGRDEQFF	TGTGCCAGCTCAGGAGCGTCGGGGCGGGATGAGCAGTTCTTC
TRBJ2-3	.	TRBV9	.	CASSPRQGRRARTDTQYF	TGTGCCAGCAGCCCCCGGCAGGGAAGGCGGGCTCGCACAGATACGCAGTATTTT
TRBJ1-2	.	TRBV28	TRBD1	CASSLLDRSYGYTF	TGTGCCAGCAGTTTGCTGGACAGGTCCTATGGCTACACCTTC
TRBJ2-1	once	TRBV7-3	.	CASSWDYNEQFF	TGTGCCAGCAGCTGGGATTACAATGAGCAGTTCTTC
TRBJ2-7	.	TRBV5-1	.	CASSLDREMYEQYF	TGCGCCAGCAGCTTGGACAGGGAAATGTACGAGCAGTACTTC
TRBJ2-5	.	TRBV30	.	CAWSVPGPTFRRRFQETQYF	TGTGCCTGGAGTGTACCCGGGCCCACTTTTCGTCGGCGCTTTCAAGAGACCCAGTACTTC
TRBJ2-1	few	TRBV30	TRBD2	CAWNRGGLYNEQFF	TGTGCCTGGAATCGCGGGGGACTTTACAATGAGCAGTTCTTC
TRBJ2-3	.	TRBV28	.	CASRSVSGFLSTDTQYF	TGTGCCAGCCGTTCTGTGTCAGGTTTCCTCAGCACAGATACGCAGTATTTT
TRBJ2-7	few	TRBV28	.	CASSPLTDPAAEQYF	TGTGCCAGCAGTCCCCTGACAGACCCGGCTGCCGAGCAGTACTTC
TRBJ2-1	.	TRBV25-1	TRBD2	CASARTSGSSYEQFF	TGTGCCAGCGCAAGAACTAGCGGGAGCTCTTATGAGCAGTTCTTC
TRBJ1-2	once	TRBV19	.	CASLQGWSDYGYTF	TGTGCCAGTTTACAGGGTTGGAGCGACTATGGCTACACCTTC
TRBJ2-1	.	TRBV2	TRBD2	CASKLAGVPSNEQFF	TGTGCCAGTAAACTAGCGGGAGTCCCATCGAATGAGCAGTTCTTC
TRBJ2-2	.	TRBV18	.	CASSPGHTNTGELFF	TGTGCCAGCTCACCGGGACATACGAACACCGGGGAGCTGTTTTTT
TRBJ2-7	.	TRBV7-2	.	CASSLARGPYEQYF	TGTGCCAGCAGCTTAGCGCGGGGGCCCTACGAGCAGTACTTC
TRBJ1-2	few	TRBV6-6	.	CASSYDRRSYGYTF	TGTGCCAGCAGTTACGACAGGAGGAGTTATGGCTACACCTTC